A few counts support the clone carrying this T cell receptor beta chain. The entry originates in a study of shared clonotypes between healthy human individuals. Measured with immunoSEQ multiplex PCR; TCRdb has only the in-frame clones, and not every one. The sample comprises under 2,000,000 clones, approximately 95% of which are singletons, and less than 1.5% rests with the top ten. Naive CD8 cells were CD45RO-negative, positively selected for CCR7, excluding terminally differentiated effector memory CD45RA+ cells. All the donors were Caucasian adults who lived in Nashville, Tennessee. Germline CDR1 reads LNHDA; CDR2 reads SQIVND (reference sequence). Trimming stripped 5 bases from V and 4 bases from J, with 11 bases between. CDR3 size: 13 residues.

This TCR was sampled from a man aged 18 to 30 in good health. The sample comprised naive CD8+ T cells sorted from blood. The genes are TRBV19 and TRBJ1-1; D is possibly TRBD1 (6 bases). The DNA for the CDR3 is TGTGCCAGTAGTCCCGGGGGCATCACTGAAGCTTTCTTT. It codes for CASSPGGITEAFF.